The sequence of this T cell receptor beta chain was determined in a study of CD8+ T cells in alopecia areata (dated by TCRdb to between 2017 and 2018). About the full investigation: The treated patients took part in an open-label pilot trial in which moderate-to-severe alopecia areata was treated with oral tofacitinib at 5 to 10 mg twice daily. In treated patients, disease severity was measured using the SALT score, which gives the percentage of scalp surface area affected. Tofacitinib-treated patients had biopsies at baseline and at 4 and 24 weeks of treatment, with a later scalp biopsy in several patients. Scalp clonality was compared among normal scalp (n=4), patchy alopecia areata scalp (n=8), and alopecia totalis/universalis scalp (n=8). Patients received tofacitinib for 6 to 18 months and were then followed off drug for 6 months to check for delayed response and recurrence. Amplification of TCRbeta CDR3 regions was done by immunoSEQ multiplex PCR using 35 Vbeta forward primers and 13 Jbeta reverse primers. Human TCRbeta sequencing covered scalp tissue and sorted CD4+ and CD8+ peripheral blood T cells from patchy and totalis/universalis alopecia areata patients and healthy controls. RNA came from the PAXgene miRNA kit for fixed scalp, the miRNeasy kit for PBMCs, and the RNeasy kit for mouse skin. In both human patients and the C3H/HeJ mouse model, the study applied high-throughput TCRbeta sequencing to look at T cell clonal expansion in alopecia areata. Beyond this particular receptor, the publication reports: Because the treated cohort was small and had just a single nonresponder, larger studies are needed to establish links between baseline CD8+ expansion and response. Many expanded lesional clones were found to persist in scalp and blood during tofacitinib treatment, and relapse after treatment cessation may be partly explained by this persistence. Unlike mouse skin, which is dominated by gammadelta T cells, normal human skin has resident alphabeta T cells that are also sequenced, and this complicates analysis of the scalp TCR repertoire. Compared with normal scalp, lesional scalp had higher clonality and more expanded CD8+ clones, particularly in alopecia totalis/universalis, a pattern that suggests antigenic drive. Tofacitinib significantly lowered scalp clonality and the number of expanded CD8+ clones among the top 100 scalp clones. Compared with mice, TCR sequences shared between patients were less clear, possibly partly because of HLA diversity across the patient population.

Between the V and J ends, shortened by 5 bases and 0 bases respectively, the junction contains 12 bases. CDR1 and CDR2 were assigned from the germline V gene as SGHRS and YFSETQ. The CDR3 holds 15 amino acids from the cysteine to the phenylalanine. Of the read, only the CDR3 DNA is kept; its 45 bases are in frame from base 1. Only a few counts were recorded for this clone. The clone's antigen remains unknown. No clone much larger than this one lies a single base away; base qualities are absent. Library preparation employed the immunoSEQ multiplex PCR assay. For TCR sequencing, RNA was extracted from every sample and reverse transcribed into cDNA to serve as template. First-strand cDNA was synthesized using SuperScript III with a 2:1 mix of oligo-dT and random hexamers. A synthetic immune receptor repertoire was used to assess amplification bias, and residual bias was removed computationally. The source study handled its data this way. After raw reads were preprocessed to remove errors, the CDR3 was defined following IMGT conventions as running from the conserved cysteine to phenylalanine. Clonality was computed by normalizing Shannon entropy by log2 of the number of productive unique TCRs and subtracting the result from 1. Whether scalp clones were CD4 or CD8 was inferred by matching scalp TCRbeta sequences against CD4 and CD8 repertoires sorted from blood. In TCRdb, the immuneACCESS table is reduced to in-frame sequences with V and J assigned. These tables do not hold every clone; where another copy was compared, an unresolved V gene accounts for under half, and the others remain unexplained. V and J calls and clone size are as listed in that table; D and trimming were resolved from the DNA. The sample table holds fewer than 250,000 clones, of which 64% were seen once. The biggest ten clones account for approximately 1.2% of the sample.

The treatment or condition label, read with the paper, signifies: oral pan-JAK inhibitor, 5-10 mg twice daily. Peripheral blood and lesional scalp punch biopsies were obtained from patients with alopecia areata. PBMCs were isolated by density centrifugation and stained for CD3, CD4 and CD8, after which CD4+ and CD8+ T cells were sorted on a FACSAria. In this chain, TRBV5-1 is recombined with TRBJ2-1; the D gene identity is not certain. Sequenced here: CD4+ T cells sorted from blood, sampled around week 49, from a patient treated with tofacitinib. This clonotype was obtained from a human donor with alopecia areata. The CDR3 reads CASRPDTSSYNEQFF. In nucleotide form, the sequence is TGCGCCAGCAGACCAGACACGAGCTCCTACAATGAGCAGTTCTTC.